The 26 T cell receptor beta chains below were found in one sample sequenced in a study of CDR3 diversity in severe acne. TCRdb fed the PCR reads into MiXCR, producing one record per CDR3 protein. Counted here are about 84,000 distinct CDR3 sequences, roughly 51% occurring once; the ten biggest clones make up about 13%. Input material: blood. The receptors come from a male donor in good health, without acne.

This clonotype has just one count. The chain is built from TRBV13 and TRBJ1-4; perhaps TRBD1 as D (5 bases). The CDR3 contains 17 residues. Germline V CDR1 and CDR2: PRHDT, FYEKMQ (reference sequence). V lost 5 bases, J lost 6 bases, and 22 bases lay in between. The CDR3, as DNA: TGTGCCAGCAGCCTGCGGTATGCGACAGCCCAAGATGAAAAACTGTTTTTT. Translation: CASSLRYATAQDEKLFF.

This clonotype was detected many times. V gene TRBV9 combines with J gene TRBJ1-1; D gene uncertain. With 0 bases removed from V and 1 base from J, the gap between germline ends came to 7 bases. This CDR3 region has 14 residues. In germline, CDR1 is SGDLS, CDR2 YYNGEE. The CDR3 reads CASSVGLQNTEAFF. For the CDR3, the DNA is TGTGCCAGCAGCGTAGGTCTGCAGAACACTGAAGCTTTCTTT.

Of note for this clonotype: The junction differs from germline at one of its ends, possibly a read error. The chain links TRBV2 to TRBJ2-5, with a possible D match to TRBD2 (5 bases). Germline lookup yields CDR1 SNHLY and CDR2 FYNNEI. The length of the CDR3 is 17 residues. In DNA, the CDR3 is TGTGCCAGCAGTTTAGCGCTGGGGAGCTGCGGATTGGAGACCCAGTCCTTC. Protein sequence: CASSLALGSCGLETQSF. The full variable domain, its missing parts supplied by reference TRBV2 and TRBJ2-5, is EPEVTQTPSHQVTQMGQEVILRCVPISNHLYFYWYRQILGQKVEFLVSFYNNEISEKSEIFDDQFSVERPDGSNFTLKIRSTKLEDSAMYFCASSLALGSCGLETQSFGPGTRLLVL.

Turning to this clonotype: A much more abundant neighbour one base away suggests this may be a read error. The chain is built from TRBV9 and TRBJ2-1; 9 bases are a match to TRBD2. The CDR3 runs 16 residues. The germline CDR1 and CDR2 sequences are SGDLS and YYNGEE. J lost 4 bases, V lost 5 bases, and 10 bases had no gene match. The CDR3 here is CASSTGPAGGYNEQFF. The CDR3 DNA follows: TGTGCCAGCAGTACAGGACCAGCGGGGGGATACAATGAGCAGTTCTTC.

The V gene is TRBV5-6, the J gene TRBJ2-7; the D is unclear. Germline CDR1 SGHDT, CDR2 YYEEEE. Trimming stripped 0 bases from V and 3 bases from J, with 7 bases between. CDR3 length: 13 residues. The CDR3 DNA reads TGTGCCAGCAGCTTGGACATGTACTACGAGCAGTACTTC. It encodes CASSLDMYYEQYF.

The rearrangement joins TRBV29-1 to TRBJ1-1, with TRBD1 as a possible D gene (5 bases). In germline, CDR1 is SQVTM, CDR2 ANQGSEA. The CDR3 sequence is 14 residues long. Trimming took 3 bases from V and 1 from J, leaving 12 bases between them. This CDR3 reads CSVDPGGENTEAFF. In DNA form, the CDR3 reads TGCAGCGTTGATCCCGGGGGAGAGAACACTGAAGCTTTCTTT.

This clonotype was recorded at least ten times. It may be a read error: a sequence one base away is much more abundant. This sequence joins TRBV6-5 and TRBJ1-6; D remains ambiguous. Looked up from germline, CDR1 is MNHEY and CDR2 is SVGAGI. The CDR3 contains 15 residues. The CDR3 sequence: CASTLDSPGYSPPHF. The CDR3 DNA reads as TGTGCCAGCACCTTGGACTCTCCGGGGTATTCACCCCCCCACTTT.

In this sample, this clonotype turned up many times. The chain links TRBV5-1 to TRBJ2-5, with 9 bases fitting TRBD1. The CDR3 extends over 16 amino acids. The V segment lost 5 bases and the J segment 4 bases; nucleotides outside the gene matches: 12. The germline V gene encodes CDR1 SGHRS and CDR2 YFSETQ. The CDR3 DNA reads as TGCGCCAGCAGTCTGTTACAGGGGGCGCCCGGAGAGACCCAGTACTTC. It encodes CASSLLQGAPGETQYF.

In the case of this clonotype: This may be a read error, as it is one base from a much larger clone. CDR3 residues: CSVGSGGYGYTF. DNA of the CDR3: TGCAGCGTTGGCAGCGGAGGCTATGGCTACACCTTC. The chain couples TRBV29-1 to TRBJ1-2; D ambiguous. CDR3 length equals 12 residues. V was cut by 4 bases and J by 4 bases, with 10 bases left in between. Germline V gene lookup returns CDR1 SQVTM and CDR2 ANQGSEA.

In this sample, this clonotype turned up many times. The rearrangement uses TRBV28 and TRBJ2-7, with TRBD2 identical over 9 bases. V trimming: 3 bases; J trimming: 10 bases; junction bases outside the gene matches: 4. The CDR3 runs to 12 residues. CDR1 is MDHEN, CDR2 SYDVKM, per germline. The CDR3 nucleotides read TGTGCCAGCAGTTTCCTAGCGGGGCTACAGTACTTC. This codes for CASSFLAGLQYF.

This clonotype appeared once. The conserved phenylalanine or tryptophan normally closing the CDR3 is absent here, so this likely arose from a read error. It is unclear where the CDR3 begins or ends on the DNA, so no DNA is shown, and the CDR3 is as TCRdb lists it. The CDR3 loop reads CASSLFSGGFSYNEPLC. The chain employs TRBV12-3 or TRBV12-4 and TRBJ2-1; the D call in the table, TRBD2, was not verified against the DNA. The length of the CDR3 is 17 amino acids, counting both ends.

The rearrangement joins TRBV7-6 to TRBJ2-7; TRBD2 is a possible D gene (5 bases). V lost 5 bases and J 0 bases, leaving 11 bases between the germline ends. CDR1 and CDR2 from the germline V gene are SGHVS and FNYEAQ. The CDR3 consists of 14 residues. For the CDR3, the DNA is TGTGCCAGCAGCCCTTTGGGAGTCTCCTACGAGCAGTACTTC. Amino acid sequence: CASSPLGVSYEQYF.

This clonotype was counted ten times or more. The chain couples TRBV3-1 to TRBJ1-1, with TRBD1 matching 8 bases. V dropped 4 bases and J dropped 6; count of bases not matched to a gene: 10. This CDR3 has 15 amino acids. Germline CDR1 LGHDT, CDR2 YNNKEL (reference sequence). The CDR3 is CASSPDAGGNPEAFF. The CDR3 DNA follows: TGTGCCAGCAGCCCAGATGCAGGGGGCAACCCTGAAGCTTTCTTT.

The chain couples TRBV7-2 to TRBJ2-7; maybe TRBD2 (5 bases). Between the trimmed V and J ends, which lost 3 bases and 2 bases, there was a span of 11 bases. CDR1 is SGHTA, CDR2 FQGNSA, per germline. The CDR3 is made up of 14 amino acids. CDR3 bases: TGTGCCAGCAGCTTGTTTGCGGGTCCCTACGAGCAGTACTTC. It is translated as CASSLFAGPYEQYF.

With regard to this clonotype: The junction and the germline gene differ at one end; a read error may be behind it. The CDR3 reads CASSQGGRVGGQHF. The DNA for the CDR3 is TGCGCCAGCAGCCAAGGAGGGCGGGTTGGGGGGCAGCATTTT. This chain links TRBV7-3 with TRBJ1-5, with D tentatively TRBD1 (5 bases). This CDR3 spans 14 amino acids. CDR1 and CDR2 from the germline V gene are SGHTA and FQGTGA.

The chain is built from TRBV5-5 and TRBJ2-3; the D gene is possibly TRBD2 (5 bases). V lost 3 bases and J 0 bases, leaving 17 bases between the germline ends. The CDR3 is 17 amino acids. The V gene's germline CDR1 is SGHKS and CDR2 YYEKEE (reference sequence). CDR3 in DNA: TGTGCCAGCAGCTCCCCAATCGAGTGGACTAGCACAGATACGCAGTATTTT. It yields the protein CASSSPIEWTSTDTQYF.

A few counts support this clonotype. The chain joins TRBV20-1 to TRBJ2-6; TRBD1 might be the D (5 bases). Trimming left V 6 bases short and J 4 bases short, with 10 bases between. This CDR3 is built from 13 residues. Germline values: CDR1 DFQATT, CDR2 SNEGSKA (reference sequence). CDR3 in amino acids: CSAQRTGANVLTF. The DNA for the CDR3 is TGCAGTGCCCAGAGGACAGGGGCCAACGTCCTGACTTTC.

The rearrangement links TRBV6-1 to TRBJ2-7; a possible D gene is TRBD1 (6 bases). The CDR3 totals 12 residues. V dropped 8 bases and J dropped 2 bases, with 10 bases sitting between them. The germline V gene has CDR1 MNHNS and CDR2 SASEGT. The CDR3 coding sequence is TGTGCCAGCGAGGACAGCACCTACGAGCAGTACTTC. It yields the protein CASEDSTYEQYF.

This clonotype has a count of ten or more. The rearrangement links TRBV4-1 to TRBJ2-1, with 7 bases that match TRBD1. The germline CDR1 and CDR2 sequences are MGHRA and YSYEKL. The CDR3 sequence is 15 residues long. The V gene end was trimmed by 4 bases and the J gene end by 1 base; junction bases not matched to a gene: 4. Written as DNA, the CDR3 is TGCGCCAGCAGCCTAGGACAGGTTTCCTACAATGAGCAGTTCTTC. Translated, it gives CASSLGQVSYNEQFF.

CDR3 protein: CASTLTENYGYTF. CDR3 bases: TGTGCCAGCACCCTGACAGAAAACTATGGCTACACCTTC. The chain recombines TRBV10-3 with TRBJ1-2, with D possibly matching TRBD1 (5 bases). In germline, CDR1 is ENHRY, CDR2 SYGVKD. The CDR3 runs 13 residues. Trimming took 10 bases from V and 2 from J, leaving 14 bases between them.

Judged by abundance, this clonotype is medium-sized. The rearrangement uses TRBV7-9 and TRBJ2-3; D may correspond to TRBD1 or TRBD2 (5 bases each). The CDR3 sequence is 13 residues long. The germline V gene encodes CDR1 SEHNR and CDR2 FQNEAQ (reference sequence). V gave up 2 bases and J gave up 5 bases, with 8 bases separating them. This CDR3 reads CASSLMGEDTQYF. In DNA form, the CDR3 reads TGTGCCAGCAGCTTAATGGGGGAAGATACGCAGTATTTT.

This rearrangement joins TRBV10-3 to TRBJ2-3; D possibly corresponds to TRBD2 (6 bases). The CDR3 sequence is 12 residues long. Looked up from germline, CDR1 is ENHRY and CDR2 is SYGVKD. V gave up 10 bases and J gave up 6 bases, with 14 bases separating them. CDR3 bases: TGTGCCAGCACGGTGGCGGGGGATACGCAGTATTTT. It encodes CASTVAGDTQYF.

There are a few counts of this clonotype. V usage is TRBV20-1 and J usage is TRBJ2-3; D possibly corresponds to TRBD1 (6 bases). Germline loops: CDR1 DFQATT, CDR2 SNEGSKA (reference sequence). V was clipped by 3 bases and J by 11 bases, with 21 bases between them. The CDR3 runs 14 residues. CDR3 in amino acids: CSARNGTSYNEQYF. CDR3 DNA sequence: TGCAGTGCTAGGAACGGGACATCCTACAATGAGCAGTATTTT.

This clonotype was recorded a few times. The CDR3 region is CASSPGQVMVETQYF. The CDR3 bases are TGTGCCAGCAGCCCAGGACAGGTTATGGTTGAGACCCAGTACTTC. This sequence joins TRBV7-6 and TRBJ2-5, with TRBD1 identical over 7 bases. Per germline, CDR1 SGHVS and CDR2 FNYEAQ. CDR3 length: 15 amino acids. The ends lost 5 bases at V and 5 bases at J; junction bases unmatched: 11.

The rearrangement joins TRBV5-1 to TRBJ2-5; no reliable D call. Trimming took off 7 bases at V and 2 bases at J, with 9 bases between the two ends. This CDR3 has 12 residues. Germline lookup yields CDR1 SGHRS and CDR2 YFSETQ. The CDR3, as DNA: TGCGCCAGCCGGCCGGAACAAGAGACCCAGTACTTC. Residues: CASRPEQETQYF.

CDR3 amino acids: CASSYRGQKNTEAFF. The CDR3 region has the DNA TGTGCCAGCAGTTACCGGGGACAGAAAAACACTGAAGCTTTCTTT. The chain uses TRBV6-5 and TRBJ1-1, with 7 bases identical to TRBD1. The length of the CDR3 is 15 residues. V lost 2 bases to trimming and J lost 2 bases; unmatched junction nucleotides: 5. Germline assignment: CDR1 MNHEY and CDR2 SVGAGI.